This T cell receptor beta chain was captured by sequencing in a study of T-cell memory formation after mild COVID-19 (TCRdb year 2021). Regarding the complete study: TCR sequence clusters from the two donors were largely donor specific. Longitudinal TCRalpha and TCRbeta repertoire sequencing tracked T-cell clones expanding and contracting after mild COVID-19 in a couple of donors. The cohort was made up of two young adult volunteers, one female and one male, who were previously healthy. Overall results and qualifications from the work: Some responding clones were found in pre-infection memory, which suggests that pre-existing cross-reactive memory T cells took part in the SARS-CoV-2 response. Whether the second-wave clones peaking on day 37 were SARS-CoV-2 specific was not confirmed. Clones contracting from day 15 to 85 had balanced CD4/CD8 phenotypes, while a second wave expanding from day 15 to 37 was biased towards CD4+. The study covered only a couple of mild cases, and larger cohorts including severe cases with pre-infection samples were considered necessary. Contracting CD4+ clones turned up mainly in the CM and EM memory subsets, whereas EMRA was where CD8+ clones were enriched.

A remark on this clonotype: Which antigen it targets is not known. There are no base qualities to consult, and no much larger clone falls within one base.

The CDR1 and CDR2 encoded by the germline V gene are MGHDK and SYGVNS. The V and J ends are trimmed by 1 base and 0 bases, leaving 5 bases between them. The CDR3 goes from the cysteine to the phenylalanine over 14 residues. This entry keeps only the CDR3 DNA: 42 bases, framed from base 1. Ficoll-Paque density gradient centrifugation was used to isolate PBMCs. The sequencer listed for this sample is Illumina NovaSeq 6000. Using 5'RACE with constant-segment primers, TCRalpha and TCRbeta cDNA libraries were constructed, with sample barcodes and unique molecular identifiers added in the process. RNA was extracted from every sample with Trizol reagent. Libraries were amplified in two PCR steps, with a second sample barcode and Illumina TruSeq adapters added in the second step. Sequencing of libraries was performed on an Illumina NovaSeq with 2 x 150 bp paired-end reads. The authors' analysis ran thus. Demultiplexing of reads and collapsing into UMI-guided consensus sequences were performed with migec v1.2.7. Using mixcr v2.1.11, the UMI consensuses were aligned to TRA and TRB V and J templates and assembled into clonotypes. A clonotype was counted as expanded or contracted only if both edgeR and NoisET called the change significant, with noise models trained on biological replicates. For edgeR calls, the cutoffs were a false discovery rate-adjusted p below 0.01 and a log2 fold-change threshold of 1. As an exploratory analysis of dynamics, PCA with hierarchical clustering was applied to max-normalized trajectories of the 1000 most abundant clonotypes. Separately sequenced CD4+ and CD8+ repertoires were used to assign the CD4 or CD8 phenotype of responding clones. TCRdb handled the public reads itself, with Q25 trimming in fastp and clone calling in MiXCR, and kept productive beta chains. Each entry is one CDR3 protein sequence, shown with its most common DNA and genes. For this entry, the V and J calls and clone size follow TCRdb and not the study's own pipeline. The table for this sample lists approximately 290,000 distinct CDR3 sequences; about 16% of them were counted only once. The top ten clones comprise roughly 20% of the sample.

Recombination joined TRBV25-1 with TRBJ2-3; the D gene remains uncertain. This TCR was sampled from a man aged 18 to 29 who had mild COVID-19 (a few samples of this study predate the infection). The sample titles of this study are shuffled in the database, so cell type and time point are left out; the donor was told from shared clones. The sample taken for sequencing was PBMCs or a T cell subset sorted from them (not recorded which). The nucleotide sequence reads TGTGCCAGCAGTGAATGGAGTAGCACAGATACGCAGTATTTT. Its coded protein is CASSEWSSTDTQYF.